This T cell receptor beta chain was obtained from a study of blood T cell repertoires in COVID-19. Study background: Sites across the United States, Italy and Spain contributed samples from acute and convalescent COVID-19. In each case, the material was cDNA or gDNA derived from T cells, B-cell-depleted T cells, or PBMCs.

Original handling: Estimation of nucleated cell counts was performed using reference gene primer amplification. Libraries were prepared by immunoSEQ multiplex PCR; TCRdb keeps only in-frame clonotypes and omits some of them. V and J calls and clone size are copied from that table; D and trimming were computed from the DNA. The sample includes approximately 76,000 clones, around 85% of them seen just once. Trimming stripped 0 bases from V and 3 bases from J, with 6 bases between. The CDR3 sequence is 13 residues long. The V gene's germline CDR1 is SGDLS and CDR2 YYNGEE. Sequencing used peripheral blood. This TCR came from an elderly man in a cohort sampled during active COVID-19. The chain has TRBV9 and TRBJ2-5; D is uncertain. CDR3 region: CASSVDSEETQYF. The CDR3, as DNA: TGTGCCAGCAGCGTAGATTCGGAAGAGACCCAGTACTTC.